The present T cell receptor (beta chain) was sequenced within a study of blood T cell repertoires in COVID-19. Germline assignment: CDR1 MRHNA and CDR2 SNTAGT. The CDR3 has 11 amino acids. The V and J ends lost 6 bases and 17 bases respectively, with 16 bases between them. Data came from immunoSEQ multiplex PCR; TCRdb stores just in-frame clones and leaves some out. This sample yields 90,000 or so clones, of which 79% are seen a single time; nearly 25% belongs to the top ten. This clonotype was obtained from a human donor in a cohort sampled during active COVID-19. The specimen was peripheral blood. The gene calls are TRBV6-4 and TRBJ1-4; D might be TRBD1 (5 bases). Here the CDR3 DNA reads TGTGCCAGCAGGTACTCGTTAGGGGCCTTTTTT. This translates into CASRYSLGAFF.